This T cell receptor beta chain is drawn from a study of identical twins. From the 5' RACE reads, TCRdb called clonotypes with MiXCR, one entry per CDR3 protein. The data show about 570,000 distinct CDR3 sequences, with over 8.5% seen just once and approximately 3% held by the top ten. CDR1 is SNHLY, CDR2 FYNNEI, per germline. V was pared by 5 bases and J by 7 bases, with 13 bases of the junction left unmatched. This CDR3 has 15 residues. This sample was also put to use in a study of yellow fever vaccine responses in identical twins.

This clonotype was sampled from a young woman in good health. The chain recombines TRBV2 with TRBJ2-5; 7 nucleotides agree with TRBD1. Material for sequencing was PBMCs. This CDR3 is CASSRGPGPLGTQYF. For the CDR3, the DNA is TGTGCCAGCAGTAGGGGGCCTGGTCCTCTAGGGACCCAGTACTTC.